These 4 T cell receptor beta chains originate from one sample sequenced in a study of blood T cell repertoires in COVID-19. Sequencing was performed with immunoSEQ multiplex PCR; in TCRdb, only in-frame clones are kept and a portion is missing. The table has around 300,000 clones, 90% seen once. Sequencing used PBMCs or T cells enriched from blood (not recorded which). These receptors were taken from a woman under 30 with acute COVID-19.

With regard to this clone: Different DNA sequences within this sample yield the same CDR3. This chain links TRBV5-1 with TRBJ2-1; 7 bases are a match to TRBD2. V trimming: 2 bases; J trimming: 0 bases; junction bases outside the gene matches: 2. From germline, CDR1 is SGHRS and CDR2 YFSETQ. The CDR3 covers 15 residues. The CDR3 is CASSFPSGSYNEQFF. CDR3 DNA: TGCGCCAGCAGCTTTCCTAGCGGCTCCTACAATGAGCAGTTCTTC.

As for this clone: The same CDR3 is also encoded by other DNA sequences in this sample. This chain connects TRBV6-2 or TRBV6-3 to TRBJ2-1; 7 bases fit TRBD2. The trim removed 2 bases at V and 1 base at J, leaving 2 bases unmatched. This CDR3 spans 15 amino acids. CDR1 and CDR2 (germline): MNHEY, SVGEGT. CDR3 DNA: TGTGCCAGCAGTTACGGCGGGAGTTCCTACAATGAGCAGTTCTTC. Its translation is CASSYGGSSYNEQFF.

Of note for this clone: This same CDR3 is encoded by further DNA sequences in the sample. The CDR3 loop is CAISVQGANTEAFF. DNA for the CDR3: TGTGCCATCAGTGTTCAAGGGGCCAACACTGAAGCTTTCTTT. This sequence joins TRBV10-3 and TRBJ1-1, with D perhaps TRBD1 (5 bases). The germline V and J ends were trimmed by 4 bases and 2 bases, with 11 bases remaining between them. Germline CDR1 is ENHRY and CDR2 is SYGVKD. This CDR3 contains 14 residues.

There are a few counts of this clone. This chain uses TRBV9 with TRBJ2-7; maybe TRBD1 (5 bases). The CDR3 extends over 15 amino acids. Trimming shortened V by 1 base and J by 0 bases, and 11 bases separated the two germline ends. Germline V CDR1 and CDR2: SGDLS, YYNGEE. This CDR3 reads CASSVRADNSYEQYF. DNA for the CDR3: TGTGCCAGCAGCGTAAGGGCGGACAACTCCTACGAGCAGTACTTC.